Below are 27 T cell receptor beta chains sequenced from a single sample in a study of tumor-infiltrating lymphocytes in primary liver carcinoma. The researchers produced TCR beta cDNA from roughly 550 ng total RNA with a constant-region primer. Construction of TCR beta libraries relied on three successive nested multiplex PCR rounds employing slightly modified ARM-PCR. TRBV1-TRBV30 forward and Cbeta reverse primers drove the first two approximately 11-cycle rounds. One entry per CDR3 protein results from TCRdb running MiXCR on the multiplex PCR reads. The sample consists of some 180,000 distinct CDR3 sequences, about 55% of them appearing once. Both blood RNA, taken from unsorted whole blood, and germline DNA were extracted. Sequences were obtained from peripheral blood. The receptors come from a middle-aged man with primary liver carcinoma and hepatitis B virus infection.

This clonotype appeared a few times. The junction differs from germline at one of its ends, possibly a read error. The rearrangement joins TRBV11-2 to TRBJ1-1, with D possibly being TRBD1 (5 bases). The CDR3 is 16 residues long. Germline V gives CDR1 SGHAT, CDR2 FQNNGV. In nucleotides, the CDR3 is TGTGTCAGCAGCCCTTTACCGGACACCATGAACACTGAAGCCTTCTTT. Residues: CVSSPLPDTMNTEAFF. The full variable domain, with the rest looked up from reference TRBV11-2 and TRBJ1-1, is EAGVAQSPRYKIIEKRQSVAFWCNPISGHATLYWYQQILGQGPKLLIQFQNNGVVDDSQLPKDRFSAERLKGVDSTLKIQPAKLEDSAVYLCVSSPLPDTMNTEAFFGQGTRLTVV.

Regarding this clonotype: The junction shows a germline mismatch at one end, possibly a read error. The CDR3 DNA follows: TGTGCCAGCAACCTAAGGAATTCACCTCTCCACTTT. This codes for CASNLRNSPLHF. The rearrangement uses TRBV11-2 and TRBJ1-6; no reliable D call. Per germline, CDR1 SGHAT and CDR2 FQNNGV. This CDR3 region has 12 residues.

The table lists this clonotype with a count of one. The chain joins TRBV10-3 to TRBJ2-2, with D perhaps TRBD2 (6 bases). The CDR3 runs 14 residues. Germline V gene lookup returns CDR1 ENHRY and CDR2 SYGVKD. The V gene lost 10 bases and the J gene lost 3 bases, with 15 bases spanning the gap. The CDR3, as DNA: TGTGCCACCTCCTACCCGGGGGACACCGGGGAGCTGTTTTTT. This gives the protein CATSYPGDTGELFF.

The rearrangement uses TRBV6-1 and TRBJ2-3; D gene unclear. The CDR3 has 13 residues. Germline V lookup: CDR1 MNHNS, CDR2 SASEGT. Trimming left V 2 bases short and J 5 bases short, with 8 bases between. For the CDR3, the DNA is TGTGCCAGCAGTGAAAACCCCCGAGATACGCAGTATTTT. Translating gives CASSENPRDTQYF.

As regards this clonotype: A read error may produce the germline difference seen at one junction end. This chain connects TRBV29-1 to TRBJ2-5; D is possibly TRBD1 (5 bases). The CDR3 runs 12 residues. CDR1 SQVTM and CDR2 ANQGSEA come from the germline V gene. CDR3 residues: CSFRLDTETKYF. In DNA form, the CDR3 reads TGCAGCTTTCGACTGGACACCGAGACCAAGTACTTC.

The rearrangement links TRBV29-1 to TRBJ2-3, with TRBD2 matching over 11 bases. After removal of 6 bases from V and 7 bases from J, the junction contained 18 bases not matched to a gene. Germline CDR1 reads SQVTM; CDR2 reads ANQGSEA. The CDR3 is 17 amino acids. The CDR3 sequence is CSVCSRNSGRAGHTQYF. The CDR3 nucleotides are TGCAGCGTCTGTTCCCGGAATAGCGGGAGGGCCGGTCATACGCAGTATTTT.

The chain uses TRBV5-6 and TRBJ1-6, with TRBD1 as a possible D gene (6 bases). Between the trimmed V and J ends, which lost 0 bases and 17 bases, there was a span of 24 bases. This CDR3 spans 16 amino acids. Germline-derived CDR1 and CDR2 are SGHDT and YYEEEE. CDR3 DNA sequence: TGTGCCAGCAGCTTGGTGTCAGGGGCCCACGGTGGAGCCATCCACTTT. This translates into CASSLVSGAHGGAIHF.

In regard to this clonotype: Sequence at one end of the junction differs from germline and may be a read error. V gene TRBV10-3 combines with J gene TRBJ2-3; no clear D. CDR1 is ENHRY, CDR2 SYGVKD, per germline. The CDR3 is 13 amino acids. CDR3 sequence reads: CAIGETDQDAQYF. CDR3 bases: TGTGCCATCGGTGAGACCGACCAAGACGCGCAGTATTTT.

Turning to this clonotype: Lacking the conserved final phenylalanine or tryptophan, this CDR3 likely reflects a read error. The chain uses TRBV11-2 and TRBJ2-1; 7 nucleotides align to TRBD1. The CDR3 is 16 residues long. Germline V gene sequence: CDR1 SGHAT, CDR2 FQNNGV. CDR3 residues: CTSSLVGYGQVNEQFL. CDR3 DNA sequence: TGTACCAGCAGCTTAGTCGGCTATGGACAGGTGAATGAGCAGTTCTTA.

On this clonotype itself: A junction end diverges from the germline sequence, so it may reflect a read error. This chain links TRBV4-2 with TRBJ2-2; the D is unclear. The CDR3 sequence is 18 residues long. Germline-derived CDR1 and CDR2 are LGHNA and YNFKEQ. The CDR3 region is CASCQESLGGANTGELFF. The CDR3 DNA follows: TGTGCCAGCTGCCAAGAGAGCCTCGGTGGGGCGAACACCGGGGAGCTGTTTTTT.

As to this clonotype: A single base separates this from a much larger clone, so it may be a read error. V is TRBV29-1 and J is TRBJ2-5; D uncertain. CDR1 and CDR2 from the germline V gene are SQVTM and ANQGSEA. This CDR3 spans 11 amino acids. CDR3 nucleotide sequence: TGCAACGTTTACGTCAGCGAGACCCAGTACTTC. Amino acid sequence: CNVYVSETQYF.

As to this clonotype: The CDR3 end shows no conserved phenylalanine or tryptophan, and so a read error is likely. The DNA is omitted, as the CDR3 cannot be located on it reliably, and the CDR3 follows TCRdb's listing. This rearrangement joins TRBV11-2 to TRBJ2-7; the table's TRBD2 call for D was not verified on the DNA. Including both end residues, the CDR3 is 19 amino acids long. CDR1 SGHAT and CDR2 FQNNGV come from the germline V gene. The CDR3 sequence: CASSLFIGLAGGRSYEEYL.

The chain has TRBV2 and TRBJ2-7, with 7 bases aligning to TRBD1. J gave up 5 bases and V 7 bases, and 8 bases lay outside the gene matches. Looked up from germline, CDR1 is SNHLY and CDR2 is FYNNEI. The CDR3 length is 13 residues. The CDR3 sequence is CASTRQGRDEQYF. The CDR3 coding sequence is TGTGCCAGCACCAGACAGGGCAGGGACGAGCAGTACTTC.

The chain recombines TRBV4-2 with TRBJ2-3, with D possibly matching TRBD2 (6 bases). The germline CDR1 and CDR2 sequences are LGHNA and YNFKEQ. The V end lost 4 bases, the J end lost 4 bases, and 21 bases lay between the germline ends. The CDR3 runs 17 residues. This chain's CDR3 is CASSLQDGGSGSDTQYF. Here the CDR3 DNA reads TGTGCCAGCAGCCTTCAGGACGGAGGGAGCGGGTCAGATACGCAGTATTTT.

This clonotype appeared a few times. V is TRBV4-1 and J is TRBJ1-1, with 7 bases matching TRBD1. V dropped 6 bases and J dropped 1; count of bases not matched to a gene: 8. CDR1 is MGHRA, CDR2 YSYEKL, per germline. This CDR3 region has 15 residues. The DNA of the CDR3 is TGCGCCAGCAGGATTCGGGGACAGTCGAACACTGAAGCTTTCTTT. It specifies CASRIRGQSNTEAFF.

This clonotype turned up a few times. The chain uses TRBV4-1 and TRBJ2-7, with 10 bases identical to TRBD2. This CDR3 has 16 residues. V lost 3 bases to trimming and J lost 5 bases; unmatched junction nucleotides: 10. Germline V gene sequence: CDR1 MGHRA, CDR2 YSYEKL. Written as DNA, the CDR3 is TGCGCCAGCAGCCAGCGATCTCTAGCGGGAGCCCACGAGCAGTACTTC. It specifies CASSQRSLAGAHEQYF.

J is TRBJ2-1 and V is TRBV5-6, with 8 bases fitting TRBD1. The germline V gene has CDR1 SGHDT and CDR2 YYEEEE. V shed 1 base, J shed 7 bases, and the junction held 4 bases outside the gene matches. The CDR3 is made up of 14 amino acids. The CDR3 DNA follows: TGTGCCAGCAGCTTGCAGGGGGCGTGGAATGAGCAGTTCTTC. Translating it yields CASSLQGAWNEQFF. Using reference TRBV5-6 and TRBJ2-1 for the parts outside the CDR3, the full variable domain is DAGVTQSPTHLIKTRGQQVTLRCSPKSGHDTVSWYQQALGQGPQFIFQYYEEEERQRGNFPDRFSGHQFPNYSSELNVNALLLGDSALYLCASSLQGAWNEQFFGPGTRLTVL.

This clonotype was found many times. The rearrangement joins TRBV29-1 to TRBJ2-1, with D unclear. V dropped 0 bases and J dropped 12 bases, with 12 bases sitting between them. This CDR3 has 12 residues. Germline assignment: CDR1 SQVTM and CDR2 ANQGSEA. In DNA, the CDR3 is TGCAGCGTTGAAGATTTGGGGATGACGCAGTTCTTC. Translated, it gives CSVEDLGMTQFF.

Regarding this clonotype: A read error may account for a junction end that differs from germline. V usage is TRBV6-6 and J usage is TRBJ1-1; TRBD1 aligns across 7 bases. This CDR3 has 14 amino acids. From germline, CDR1 is MNHNY and CDR2 SVGAGI (reference sequence). CDR3 nucleotide sequence: TGTGCCAGCAGTGGTCGGGACAGCGACACTGGAGCTTTCTTT. As protein: CASSGRDSDTGAFF.

A note on this clonotype: The junction shows a germline mismatch at one end, possibly a read error. The rearrangement uses TRBV6-5 and TRBJ1-5, with D possibly matching TRBD1 (5 bases). This CDR3 is 15 amino acids long. The V gene's germline CDR1 is MNHEY and CDR2 SVGAGI. The DNA of the CDR3 is TGTGCCAGCAGTCGATTTGGTAGGGGCGATCAGCCCCGGCATTTT. Translated: CASSRFGRGDQPRHF.

As concerns this clonotype: An end of the junction does not agree with germline; a read error may underlie this. The J gene is TRBJ1-1, the V gene TRBV29-1; tentatively, D is TRBD1 (6 bases). The CDR3 runs to 12 residues. Germline CDR1 reads SQVTM; CDR2 reads ANQGSEA. The CDR3 loop is CGVLPTGTEAFF. The DNA for the CDR3 is TGCGGCGTTCTACCAACAGGGACTGAAGCTTTCTTT.

This rearrangement joins TRBV6-1 to TRBJ1-2; D is unclear. V shed 4 bases and J shed 8 bases, with 11 bases lying between them. CDR3 length: 12 residues. From germline, CDR1 is MNHNS and CDR2 SASEGT. The CDR3 nucleotides are TGTGCCAGCAGTGGCGACTTGTGGGGCTACACCTTC. Encoded protein: CASSGDLWGYTF.

The sample holds one count of this clonotype. A read error may account for a junction end that differs from germline. The chain couples TRBV11-1 to TRBJ2-5; D perhaps matches TRBD1 (5 bases). Germline V gene lookup returns CDR1 SGHAT and CDR2 FQDESV (reference sequence). This CDR3 is built from 13 residues. The CDR3 bases are TGTGCCTGCAGCTTAAGGGGTCGGGAGACCCAGTACTTC. It specifies CACSLRGRETQYF.

The V call is TRBV5-1, the J call TRBJ2-2; a possible D gene is TRBD1 (5 bases). The CDR3 is 13 amino acids. With 7 bases removed from V and 4 bases from J, the gap between germline ends came to 11 bases. The V gene's germline CDR1 is SGHRS and CDR2 YFSETQ. The CDR3 sequence: CASGYQGTGELFF. The CDR3 nucleotides read TGCGCCAGCGGCTACCAGGGCACCGGGGAGCTGTTTTTT.

Worth noting for this clonotype: Compared with germline, one end of the junction differs, possibly owing to a read error. The chain carries TRBV12-3 or TRBV12-4 and TRBJ2-7; D may be TRBD2 (6 bases). The CDR3 consists of 14 residues. CDR3 in DNA: TGTGTCAGCAGTCTAGCGACGGTGGAAACCGAGCAGTACTTC. Its translation is CVSSLATVETEQYF.

A few counts support this clonotype. The chain links TRBV12-3 or TRBV12-4 to TRBJ2-5; no definite D call. This CDR3 contains 14 residues. The V gene lost 3 bases and the J gene lost 3 bases, with 11 bases spanning the gap. CDR3 sequence reads: CASSFRAGEETQYF. The CDR3 DNA is TGTGCCAGCAGTTTTAGGGCAGGAGAAGAGACCCAGTACTTC.

V usage is TRBV9 and J usage is TRBJ1-5, with D perhaps matching TRBD1 (5 bases). The CDR3 has 15 amino acids. V lost 4 bases to trimming and J lost 6 bases, with 17 bases between them. Germline CDR1 SGDLS, CDR2 YYNGEE. DNA of the CDR3: TGTGCCAGCAGCTCTAGCGGGGGAGCGGGTCAGCCCCAGCATTTT. Translated, it gives CASSSSGGAGQPQHF.